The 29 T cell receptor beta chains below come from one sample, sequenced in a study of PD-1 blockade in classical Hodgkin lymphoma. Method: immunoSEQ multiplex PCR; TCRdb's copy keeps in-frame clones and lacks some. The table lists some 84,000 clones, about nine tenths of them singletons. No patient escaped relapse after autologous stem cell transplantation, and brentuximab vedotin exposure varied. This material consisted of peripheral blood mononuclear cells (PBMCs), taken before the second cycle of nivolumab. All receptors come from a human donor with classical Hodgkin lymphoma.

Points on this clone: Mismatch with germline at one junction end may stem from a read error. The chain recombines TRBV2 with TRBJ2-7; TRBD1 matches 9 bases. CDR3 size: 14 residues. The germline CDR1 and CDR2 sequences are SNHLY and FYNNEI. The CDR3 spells CASRDRGRADEARF. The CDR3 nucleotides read TGTGCCAGCAGGGACAGGGGCAGAGCGGACGAGGCAAGGTTC.

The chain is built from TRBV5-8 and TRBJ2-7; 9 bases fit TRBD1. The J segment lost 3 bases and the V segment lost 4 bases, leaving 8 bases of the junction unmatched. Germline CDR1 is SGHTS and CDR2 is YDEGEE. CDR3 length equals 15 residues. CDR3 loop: CASSVERDRVYEQYF. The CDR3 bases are TGTGCCAGCAGCGTTGAAAGGGACAGGGTCTACGAGCAGTACTTC. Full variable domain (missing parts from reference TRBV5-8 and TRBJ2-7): EAGVTQSPTHLIKTRGQQATLRCSPISGHTSVYWYQQALGLGLQFLLWYDEGEERNRGNFPPRFSGRQFPNYSSELNVNALELEDSALYLCASSVERDRVYEQYFGPGTRLTVT.

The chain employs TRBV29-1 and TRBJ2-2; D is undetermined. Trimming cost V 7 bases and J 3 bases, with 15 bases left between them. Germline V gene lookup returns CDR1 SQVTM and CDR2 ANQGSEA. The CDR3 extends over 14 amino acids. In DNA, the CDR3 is TGCAGCGCCCTGCCTTACGGGCACACCGGGGAGCTGTTTTTT. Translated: CSALPYGHTGELFF.

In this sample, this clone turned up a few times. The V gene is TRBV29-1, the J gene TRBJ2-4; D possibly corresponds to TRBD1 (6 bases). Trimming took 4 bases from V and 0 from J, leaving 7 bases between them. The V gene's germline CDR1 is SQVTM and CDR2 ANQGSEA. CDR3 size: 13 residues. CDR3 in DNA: TGCAGCGTTGGGACAGTAGCCAAAAACATTCAGTACTTC. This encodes CSVGTVAKNIQYF.

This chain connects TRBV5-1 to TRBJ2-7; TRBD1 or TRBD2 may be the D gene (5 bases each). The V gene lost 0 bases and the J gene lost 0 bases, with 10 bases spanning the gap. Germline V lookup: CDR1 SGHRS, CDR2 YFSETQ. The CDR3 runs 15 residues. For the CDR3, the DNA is TGCGCCAGCAGCTTGGTCGGGGACGGCTCCTACGAGCAGTACTTC. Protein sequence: CASSLVGDGSYEQYF.

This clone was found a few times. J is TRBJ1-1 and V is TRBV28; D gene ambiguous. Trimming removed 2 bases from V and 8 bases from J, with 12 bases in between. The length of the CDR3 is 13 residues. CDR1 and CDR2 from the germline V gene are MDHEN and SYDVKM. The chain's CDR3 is CASSLTVLREAFF. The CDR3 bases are TGTGCCAGCAGTTTAACCGTGCTAAGAGAAGCTTTCTTT.

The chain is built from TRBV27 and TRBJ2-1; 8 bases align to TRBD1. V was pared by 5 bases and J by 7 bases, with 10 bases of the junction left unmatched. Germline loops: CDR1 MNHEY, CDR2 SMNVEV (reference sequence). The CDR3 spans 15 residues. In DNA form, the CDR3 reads TGTGCCAGCAGTCTAGCCGGGACAGGAAATAATGAGCAGTTCTTC. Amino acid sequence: CASSLAGTGNNEQFF.

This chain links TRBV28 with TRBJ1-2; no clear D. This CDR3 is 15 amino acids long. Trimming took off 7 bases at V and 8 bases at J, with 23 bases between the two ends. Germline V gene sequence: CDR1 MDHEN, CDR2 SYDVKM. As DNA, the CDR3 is TGTGCCAGCACATCCATAGGACGGAGGGAGAGAGGCTACACCTTC. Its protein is CASTSIGRRERGYTF.

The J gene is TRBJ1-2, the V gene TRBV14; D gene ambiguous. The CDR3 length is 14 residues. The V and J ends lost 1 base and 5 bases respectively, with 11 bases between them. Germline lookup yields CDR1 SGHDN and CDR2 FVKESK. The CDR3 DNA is TGTGCCAGCAGCCAAGGGGTGGGGATTTATGGCTACACCTTC. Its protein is CASSQGVGIYGYTF.

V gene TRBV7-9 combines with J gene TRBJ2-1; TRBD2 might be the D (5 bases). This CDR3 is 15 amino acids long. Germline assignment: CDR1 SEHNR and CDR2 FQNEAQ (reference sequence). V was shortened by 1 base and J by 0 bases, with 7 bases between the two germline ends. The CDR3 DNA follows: TGTGCCAGCAGCTTAGGCACTAGCTCCTACAATGAGCAGTTCTTC. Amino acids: CASSLGTSSYNEQFF.

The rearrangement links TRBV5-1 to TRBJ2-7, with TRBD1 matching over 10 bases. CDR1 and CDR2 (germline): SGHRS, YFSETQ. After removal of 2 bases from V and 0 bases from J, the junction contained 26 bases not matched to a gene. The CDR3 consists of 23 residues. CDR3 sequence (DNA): TGCGCCAGCAGCTTCGGTAGGAATACGTGGGGGACAGGGGCCTCTCTCCTCTCCTACGAGCAGTACTTC. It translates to CASSFGRNTWGTGASLLSYEQYF.

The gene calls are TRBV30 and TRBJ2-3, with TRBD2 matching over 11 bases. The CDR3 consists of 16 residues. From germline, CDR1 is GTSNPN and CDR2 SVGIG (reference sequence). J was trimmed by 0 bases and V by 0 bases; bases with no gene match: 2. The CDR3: CAWSVASGGSTDTQYF. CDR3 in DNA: TGTGCCTGGAGTGTGGCTAGCGGGGGGAGCACAGATACGCAGTATTTT.

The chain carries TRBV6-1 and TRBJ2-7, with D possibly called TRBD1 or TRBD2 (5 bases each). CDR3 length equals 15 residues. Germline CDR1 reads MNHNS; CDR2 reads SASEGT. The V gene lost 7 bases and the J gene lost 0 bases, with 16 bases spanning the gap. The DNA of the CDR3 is TGTGCCAGCACCCGGGGCGGGCAGGACTCCTACGAGCAGTACTTC. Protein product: CASTRGGQDSYEQYF.

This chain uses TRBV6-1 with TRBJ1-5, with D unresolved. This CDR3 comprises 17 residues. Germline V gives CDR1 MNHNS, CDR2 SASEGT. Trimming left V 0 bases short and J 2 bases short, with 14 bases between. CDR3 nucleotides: TGTGCCAGCAGTGAAGCGGGTTGGTGGGGAGGCAATCAGCCCCAGCATTTT. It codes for CASSEAGWWGGNQPQHF.

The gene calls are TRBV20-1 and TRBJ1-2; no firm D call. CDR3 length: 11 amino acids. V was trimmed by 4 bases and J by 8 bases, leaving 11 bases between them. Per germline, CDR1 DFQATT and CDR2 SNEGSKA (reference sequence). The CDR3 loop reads CSATRDLGYTF. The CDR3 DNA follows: TGCAGTGCTACCCGGGATCTGGGCTACACCTTC.

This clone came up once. Here the CDR3 DNA reads TGCGCCAGCAGCTTGACTGGGACTAGCGGGGCCTACGAGCAGTACTTC. It codes for CASSLTGTSGAYEQYF. V gene TRBV5-1 combines with J gene TRBJ2-7; 13 bases line up with TRBD2. Germline CDR1 is SGHRS and CDR2 is YFSETQ. The CDR3 is 16 amino acids. V was clipped by 1 base and J by 2 bases; unmatched bases: 3.

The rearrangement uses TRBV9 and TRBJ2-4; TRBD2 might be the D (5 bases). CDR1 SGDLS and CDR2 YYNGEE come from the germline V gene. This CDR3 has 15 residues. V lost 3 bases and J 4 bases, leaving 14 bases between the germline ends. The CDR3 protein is CASSGDGVGKNIQYF. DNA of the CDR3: TGTGCCAGCAGCGGAGACGGGGTGGGGAAAAACATTCAGTACTTC.

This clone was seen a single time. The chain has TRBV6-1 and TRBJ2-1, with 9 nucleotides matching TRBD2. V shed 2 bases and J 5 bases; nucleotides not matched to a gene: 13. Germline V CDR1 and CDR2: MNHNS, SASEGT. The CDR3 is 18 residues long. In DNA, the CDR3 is TGTGCCAGCAGTGAAAGGCCGGGGGAGCGGGAGGCCAACAATGAGCAGTTCTTC. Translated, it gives CASSERPGEREANNEQFF.

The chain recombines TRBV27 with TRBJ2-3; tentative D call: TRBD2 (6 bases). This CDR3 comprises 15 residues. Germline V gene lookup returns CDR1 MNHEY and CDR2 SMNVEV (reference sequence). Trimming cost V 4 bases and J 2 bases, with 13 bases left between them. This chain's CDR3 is CASSSNRRDTDTQYF. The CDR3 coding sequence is TGTGCCAGCAGTTCCAATAGGCGGGACACAGATACGCAGTATTTT.

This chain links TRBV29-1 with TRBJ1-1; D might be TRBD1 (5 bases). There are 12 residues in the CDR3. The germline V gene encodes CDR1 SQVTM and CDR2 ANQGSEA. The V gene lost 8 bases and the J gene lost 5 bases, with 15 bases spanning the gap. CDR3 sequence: CSHNRGGTEAFF. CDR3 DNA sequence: TGCAGCCATAATAGGGGAGGGACTGAAGCTTTCTTT.

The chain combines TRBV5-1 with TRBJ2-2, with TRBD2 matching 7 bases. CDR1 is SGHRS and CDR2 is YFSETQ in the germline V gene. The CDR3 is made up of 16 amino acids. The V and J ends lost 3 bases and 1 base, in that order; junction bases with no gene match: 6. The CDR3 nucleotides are TGCGCCAGCAGCTGGACCGCTAGCGGGAACACCGGGGAGCTGTTTTTT. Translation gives CASSWTASGNTGELFF.

The CDR3 spells CSVRREPTEAFF. The DNA of the CDR3 is TGCAGCGTCCGCAGGGAACCCACTGAAGCTTTCTTT. The chain joins TRBV29-1 to TRBJ1-1; a weak D match, TRBD1 (5 bases). The CDR3 runs to 12 residues. The V gene lost 6 bases and the J gene lost 4 bases, with 12 bases spanning the gap. From germline, CDR1 is SQVTM and CDR2 ANQGSEA.

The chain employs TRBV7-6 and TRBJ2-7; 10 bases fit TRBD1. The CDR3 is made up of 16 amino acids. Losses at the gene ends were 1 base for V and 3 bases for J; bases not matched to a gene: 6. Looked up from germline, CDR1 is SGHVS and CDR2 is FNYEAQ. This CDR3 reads CASSLVSGTGDYEQYF. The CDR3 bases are TGTGCCAGCAGCTTAGTTTCCGGGACAGGGGACTACGAGCAGTACTTC. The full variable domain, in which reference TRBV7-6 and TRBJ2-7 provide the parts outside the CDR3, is GAGVSQSPRYKVTKRGQDVALRCDPISGHVSLYWYRQALGQGPEFLTYFNYEAQQDKSGLPNDRFSAERPEGSISTLTIQRTEQRDSAMYRCASSLVSGTGDYEQYFGPGTRLTVT.

The DNA for the CDR3 is TGTGCCAGCAGCCCCGACGGATTCACCACAGATACGCAGTATTTT. Its translation: CASSPDGFTTDTQYF. This chain uses TRBV5-6 with TRBJ2-3; D is unclear. The CDR3 loop spans 15 amino acids. The V gene lost 4 bases and the J gene lost 2 bases, with 14 bases spanning the gap. Germline assignment: CDR1 SGHDT and CDR2 YYEEEE.

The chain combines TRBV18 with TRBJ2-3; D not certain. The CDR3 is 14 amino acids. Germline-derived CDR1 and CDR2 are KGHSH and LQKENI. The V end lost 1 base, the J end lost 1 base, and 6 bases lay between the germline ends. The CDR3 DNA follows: TGTGCCAGCTCACCACTCCCGGGCACAGATACGCAGTATTTT. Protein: CASSPLPGTDTQYF. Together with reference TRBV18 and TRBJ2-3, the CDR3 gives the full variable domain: NAGVMQNPRHLVRRRGQEARLRCSPMKGHSHVYWYRQLPEEGLKFMVYLQKENIIDESGMPKERFSAEFPKEGPSILRIQQVVRGDSAAYFCASSPLPGTDTQYFGPGTRLTVL.

CDR3 sequence reads: CASSPGTFGWGMNTEAFF. The CDR3, as DNA: TGCGCCAGCAGCCCCGGCACTTTCGGGTGGGGCATGAACACTGAAGCTTTCTTT. The chain is built from TRBV4-1 and TRBJ1-1, with TRBD1 as a possible D gene (5 bases). Germline loops: CDR1 MGHRA, CDR2 YSYEKL. Trimming left V 4 bases short and J 0 bases short, with 21 bases between. The CDR3 has 18 residues.

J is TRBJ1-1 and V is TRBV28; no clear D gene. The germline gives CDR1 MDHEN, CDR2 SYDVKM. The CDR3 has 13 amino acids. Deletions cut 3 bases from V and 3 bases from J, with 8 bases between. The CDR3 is CASSLSGDTEAFF. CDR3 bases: TGTGCCAGCAGTTTGTCCGGGGACACTGAAGCTTTCTTT.

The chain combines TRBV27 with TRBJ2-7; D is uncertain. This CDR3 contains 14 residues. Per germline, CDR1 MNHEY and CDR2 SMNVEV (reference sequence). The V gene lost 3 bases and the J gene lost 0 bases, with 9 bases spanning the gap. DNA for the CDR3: TGTGCCAGCAGTTTTCAGACGGCCTCCTACGAGCAGTACTTC. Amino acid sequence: CASSFQTASYEQYF.

CDR3 sequence reads: CASGIGGTRWNEQFF. CDR3 DNA: TGTGCCAGCGGGATCGGCGGGACGAGATGGAATGAGCAGTTCTTC. V is TRBV6-1 and J is TRBJ2-1, with D tentatively TRBD2 (6 bases). The CDR3 extends over 15 amino acids. Trimming stripped 8 bases from V and 7 bases from J, with 21 bases between. Germline CDR1 and CDR2: MNHNS and SASEGT.